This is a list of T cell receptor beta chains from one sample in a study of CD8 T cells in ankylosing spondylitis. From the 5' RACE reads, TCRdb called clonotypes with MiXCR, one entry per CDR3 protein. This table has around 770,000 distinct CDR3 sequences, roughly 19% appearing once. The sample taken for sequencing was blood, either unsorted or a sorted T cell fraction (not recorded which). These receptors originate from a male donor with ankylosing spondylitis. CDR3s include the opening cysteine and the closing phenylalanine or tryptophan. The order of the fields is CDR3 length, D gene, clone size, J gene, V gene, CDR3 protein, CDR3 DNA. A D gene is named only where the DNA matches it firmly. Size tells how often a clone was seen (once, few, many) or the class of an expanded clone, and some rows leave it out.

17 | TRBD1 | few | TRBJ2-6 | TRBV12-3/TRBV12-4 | CASSPPLGTAGANVLTF | TGTGCCAGCAGTCCTCCCCTCGGGACAGCTGGGGCCAACGTCCTGACTTTC
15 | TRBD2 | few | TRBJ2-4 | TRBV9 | CASSVGTGGGNIQYF | TGTGCCAGCAGCGTAGGTACGGGCGGGGGAAACATTCAGTACTTC
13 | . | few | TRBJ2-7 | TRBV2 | CASGSRSGPLKNF | TGTGCCAGCGGAAGCCGATCCGGGCCCCTCAAAAACTTC
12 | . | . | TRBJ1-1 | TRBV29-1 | CSVADSPLEAFF | TGCAGCGTTGCAGACAGCCCCCTTGAAGCTTTCTTT
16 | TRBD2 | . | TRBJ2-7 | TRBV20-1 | CSARDQGGRGRYEQYF | TGCAGTGCTAGAGATCAGGGCGGGAGAGGGAGGTACGAGCAGTACTTC
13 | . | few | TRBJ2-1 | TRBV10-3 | CAISESGLGEQFF | TGTGCCATCAGTGAGTCGGGTCTTGGTGAGCAGTTCTTC
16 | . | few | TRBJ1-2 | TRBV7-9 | CASSRISGAAFYGYTF | TGTGCCAGCAGCCGCATTTCAGGGGCAGCGTTCTATGGCTACACCTTC
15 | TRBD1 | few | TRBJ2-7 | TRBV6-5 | CASSYKGQGSYEQYF | TGTGCCAGCAGTTATAAGGGACAGGGGTCCTACGAGCAGTACTTC
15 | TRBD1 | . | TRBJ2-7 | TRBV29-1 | CSVGAAGTGHYEQYF | TGCAGCGTTGGGGCTGCCGGGACAGGGCACTACGAGCAGTACTTC
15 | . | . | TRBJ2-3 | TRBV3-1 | CASSQDCEHTDTQYF | TGTGCCAGCAGCCAAGATTGCGAACACACAGATACGCAGTATTTT
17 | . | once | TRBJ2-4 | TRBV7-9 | CASTPARGNGDLNIQYF | TGTGCCAGCACCCCAGCTCGGGGGAACGGGGATCTAAACATTCAGTACTTC
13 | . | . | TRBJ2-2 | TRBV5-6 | CASGGENTGELFF | TGTGCCAGCGGAGGGGAGAACACCGGGGAGCTGTTTTTT
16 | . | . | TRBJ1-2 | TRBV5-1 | CASSLDSTSTSYGYTF | TGCGCCAGCAGCTTGGATTCGACCTCCACATCCTATGGCTACACCTTC
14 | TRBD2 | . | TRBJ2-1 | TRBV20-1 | CSAERGGGYNEQFF | TGCAGTGCTGAACGGGGGGGAGGGTACAATGAGCAGTTCTTC
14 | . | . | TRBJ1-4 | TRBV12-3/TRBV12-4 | CASSPEGRGEKLFF | TGTGCCAGCAGCCCCGAGGGGAGGGGTGAAAAACTGTTTTTT
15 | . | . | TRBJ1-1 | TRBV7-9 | CASSDRTDPNTEAFF | TGTGCCAGCAGCGACCGGACAGACCCGAACACTGAAGCTTTCTTT
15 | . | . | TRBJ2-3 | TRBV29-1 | CSVEGVRGATDTQYF | TGCAGCGTTGAAGGGGTTCGGGGGGCCACAGATACGCAGTATTTT
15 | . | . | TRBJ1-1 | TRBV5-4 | CASSLSLGQNTEAFF | TGTGCCAGCAGCCTCTCTCTAGGCCAGAACACTGAAGCTTTCTTT
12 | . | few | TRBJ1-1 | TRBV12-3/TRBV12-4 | CASKNTGFEAFF | TGTGCCAGCAAAAACACAGGGTTTGAAGCTTTCTTT
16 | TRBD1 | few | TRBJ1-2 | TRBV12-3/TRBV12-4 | CASSFTPGGYGYGYTF | TGTGCCAGCAGTTTCACTCCAGGGGGCTATGGCTATGGCTACACCTTC
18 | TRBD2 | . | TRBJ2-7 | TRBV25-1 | CASSDLGLAGAKPYEQYF | TGTGCCAGCAGTGATTTGGGACTAGCGGGAGCTAAACCCTACGAGCAGTACTTC
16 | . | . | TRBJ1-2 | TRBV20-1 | CSALYRAAYINYGYTF | TGCAGTGCTCTCTACAGGGCCGCTTATATTAACTATGGCTACACCTTC
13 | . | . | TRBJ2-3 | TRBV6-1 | CASRRDHADTQYF | TGTGCCAGCAGACGGGACCACGCAGATACGCAGTATTTT
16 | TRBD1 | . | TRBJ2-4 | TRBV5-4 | CASSLEGDRGENIQYF | TGTGCCAGCAGCTTGGAAGGAGACAGGGGTGAAAACATTCAGTACTTC
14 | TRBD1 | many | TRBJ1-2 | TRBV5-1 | CARRDRQRNYGYTF | TGCGCCAGGAGGGACAGACAGAGAAACTATGGCTACACCTTC
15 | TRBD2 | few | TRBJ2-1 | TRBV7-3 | CASSLELAGASEQFF | TGTGCCAGCAGCTTAGAACTAGCGGGAGCGAGTGAGCAGTTCTTC
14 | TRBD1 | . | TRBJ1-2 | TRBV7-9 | CASSLHETGSFYTF | TGTGCCAGCAGCTTACACGAGACAGGGTCCTTCTACACCTTC
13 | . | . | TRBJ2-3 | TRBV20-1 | CSARSSDTDTQYF | TGCAGTGCTAGATCGTCCGACACAGATACGCAGTATTTT
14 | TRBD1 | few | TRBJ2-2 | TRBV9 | CASSALQGAGELFF | TGTGCCAGCAGCGCTCTACAGGGGGCGGGGGAGCTGTTTTTT
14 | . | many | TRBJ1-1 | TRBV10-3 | CAISRQTMNTEAFF | TGTGCCATCAGTAGACAGACTATGAACACTGAAGCTTTCTTT
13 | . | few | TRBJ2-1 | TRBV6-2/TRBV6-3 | CASSQWGLDEQFF | TGTGCCAGCAGTCAGTGGGGGTTGGATGAGCAGTTCTTC
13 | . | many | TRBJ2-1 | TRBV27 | CASKADPLGEQFF | TGTGCCAGCAAGGCGGACCCCTTGGGTGAGCAGTTCTTC
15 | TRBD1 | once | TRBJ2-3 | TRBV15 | CATSRTGWTTDTQYF | TGTGCCACCAGCAGGACAGGGTGGACCACAGATACGCAGTATTTT
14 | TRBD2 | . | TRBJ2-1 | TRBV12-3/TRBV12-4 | CASRGLAGSSEQFF | TGTGCCAGCAGGGGACTAGCGGGGAGTAGTGAGCAGTTCTTC
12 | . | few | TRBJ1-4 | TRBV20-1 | CSAREGVEKLFF | TGCAGTGCTAGGGAAGGGGTTGAAAAACTGTTTTTT
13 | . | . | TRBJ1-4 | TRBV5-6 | CASSLRLGGGLFF | TGTGCCAGCAGCTTGCGGTTGGGCGGCGGCCTGTTTTTT
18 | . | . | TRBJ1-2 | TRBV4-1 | CASSQDREGRHISYGYTF | TGCGCCAGCAGCCAAGATCGAGAGGGGCGACACATAAGCTATGGCTACACCTTC
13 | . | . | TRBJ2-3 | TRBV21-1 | CAPTGGVTDTQYF | TGTGCCCCCACCGGGGGAGTGACAGATACGCAGTATTTT
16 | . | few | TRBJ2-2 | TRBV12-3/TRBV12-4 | CASSLGSVLNTGELFF | TGTGCCAGCAGTTTGGGGAGTGTCTTGAACACCGGGGAGCTGTTTTTT
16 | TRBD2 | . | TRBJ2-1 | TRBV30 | CAWSGDSGGFYNEQFF | TGTGCCTGGAGTGGGGACTCGGGAGGTTTCTACAATGAGCAGTTCTTC
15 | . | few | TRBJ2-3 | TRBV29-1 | CSVLTSHSSTDTQYF | TGCAGCGTCCTGACAAGCCATTCTAGCACAGATACGCAGTATTTT
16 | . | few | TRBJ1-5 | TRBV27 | CASSLSTGPSNQPQHF | TGTGCCAGCAGTTTATCGACGGGACCTAGCAATCAGCCCCAGCATTTT
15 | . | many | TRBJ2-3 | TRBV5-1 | CASSLGSRGTDTQYF | TGCGCCAGCAGCTTGGGTTCGAGGGGGACAGATACGCAGTATTTT
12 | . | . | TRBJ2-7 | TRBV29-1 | CSVGHVTLEQYF | TGCAGCGTGGGACACGTCACTCTTGAGCAGTACTTC
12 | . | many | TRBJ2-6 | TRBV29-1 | CSVEEGANVLTF | TGCAGCGTTGAAGAGGGGGCCAACGTCCTGACTTTC
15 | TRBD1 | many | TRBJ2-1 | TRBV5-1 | CASSLNTGGKNEQFF | TGCGCCAGCAGCTTGAACACAGGGGGTAAAAATGAGCAGTTCTTC
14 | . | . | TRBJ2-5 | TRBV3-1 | CASSHLTGKETQYF | TGTGCCAGCAGCCACTTGACGGGAAAAGAGACCCAGTACTTC
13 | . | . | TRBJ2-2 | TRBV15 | CATTAQFSGELFF | TGTGCCACCACCGCGCAATTTTCCGGGGAGCTGTTTTTT
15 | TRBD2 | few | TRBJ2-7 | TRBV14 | CASSQPTSGYYEQYF | TGTGCCAGCAGCCAACCGACTAGCGGTTACTACGAGCAGTACTTC
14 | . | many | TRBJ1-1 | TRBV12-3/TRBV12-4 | CASRRTAGNTEAFF | TGTGCCAGCAGGCGGACGGCCGGGAACACTGAAGCTTTCTTT